Listed here are 20 T cell receptor beta chains from one sample, sequenced in a study of CD8 T cells in ankylosing spondylitis. MiXCR, run by TCRdb on the 5' RACE reads, gives a single entry per CDR3 protein. The table includes roughly 250,000 distinct CDR3 sequences, 10% to 13% detected once. Sequenced sample: blood, either unsorted or a sorted T cell fraction (not recorded which). The receptors were gathered from a male donor with ankylosing spondylitis or in good health (not recorded which).

The J gene is TRBJ2-7, the V gene TRBV6-1, with TRBD1 matching over 7 bases. The germline CDR1 and CDR2 sequences are MNHNS and SASEGT. The CDR3 contains 15 residues. V lost 2 bases, J lost 0 bases, and 4 bases stayed unmatched. The CDR3 sequence is CASSETRDSSYEQYF. CDR3 DNA sequence: TGTGCCAGCAGTGAAACCAGGGACAGCTCCTACGAGCAGTACTTC.

V is TRBV21-1 and J is TRBJ1-3. TRBV21-1 is a listed pseudogene. This CDR3 spans 16 amino acids. CDR3 sequence: CASNKVGTSSGNTIYF. In DNA form, the CDR3 reads TGTGCCAGCAACAAAGTAGGCACGAGCTCTGGAAACACCATATATTTT.

This clonotype was observed at least ten times. One base away lies a much larger clone, so this may be a sequencing read error. V and J are TRBV20-1 and TRBJ2-1; D is uncertain. Trimming left V 6 bases short and J 0 bases short, with 12 bases between. Germline CDR1 and CDR2: DFQATT and SNEGSKA (reference sequence). This CDR3 spans 14 amino acids. This chain's CDR3 is CSATLEASYNEQFF. DNA for the CDR3: TGCAGTGCAACCCTAGAAGCCTCCTACAATGAGCAGTTCTTC.

The V gene is TRBV7-9, the J gene TRBJ1-4, with TRBD1 as a possible D gene (5 bases). V was clipped by 5 bases and J by 3 bases, with 16 bases between them. The length of the CDR3 is 16 residues. Germline V gene data show CDR1 as SEHNR and CDR2 as FQNEAQ (reference sequence). In nucleotides, the CDR3 is TGTGCCAGCAGCACCGCAGGGCGGTTAGCTAATGAAAAACTGTTTTTT. Translating it yields CASSTAGRLANEKLFF.

Worth noting for this clonotype: Germline and junction disagree at one end, which may indicate a read error. The genes are TRBV20-1 and TRBJ1-2, with D possibly being TRBD1 (6 bases). CDR1 and CDR2 (germline): DFQATT, SNEGSKA (reference sequence). The CDR3 is 14 amino acids. CDR3 sequence (DNA): TGCAGTACTAGACCGCACAGGGTTAACTATGGCTACACCTTC. Protein product: CSTRPHRVNYGYTF.

There are many counts of this clonotype. The V and J genes are TRBV20-1 and TRBJ2-3; 11 nucleotides agree with TRBD2. CDR1 DFQATT and CDR2 SNEGSKA come from the germline V gene (reference sequence). J lost 1 base, V lost 0 bases, and 15 bases had no gene match. The CDR3 runs 20 residues. Here the CDR3 reads CSARDRASGGSLRGTDTQYF. CDR3 bases: TGCAGTGCTAGAGATCGGGCTAGCGGGGGGTCCCTTAGAGGCACAGATACGCAGTATTTT.

This clonotype has a count of ten or more. CDR3 coding DNA: TGTGCCAGCAGTCTAAGAGGAACGAACTATGGCTACACCTTC. This encodes CASSLRGTNYGYTF. This chain joins TRBV25-1 and TRBJ1-2; D gene ambiguous. This CDR3 region has 14 residues. The V gene's germline CDR1 is MGHDK and CDR2 SYGVNS. V was trimmed by 5 bases and J by 2 bases, leaving 12 bases between them.

This clonotype was seen ten or more times. The genes are TRBV3-1 and TRBJ1-1, with 8 bases aligning to TRBD1. The V segment lost 4 bases and the J segment 7 bases; nucleotides outside the gene matches: 8. CDR3 length: 14 amino acids. Germline assignment: CDR1 LGHDT and CDR2 YNNKEL (reference sequence). The CDR3 sequence: CASSLPGQDNEAFF. The CDR3 nucleotides are TGTGCCAGCAGCCTCCCGGGACAGGATAATGAAGCTTTCTTT.

This clonotype was detected many times. The rearrangement uses TRBV13 and TRBJ2-6; D unclear. Per the germline V gene, CDR1 is PRHDT and CDR2 is FYEKMQ (reference sequence). The CDR3 is 15 residues long. V shed 4 bases and J shed 0 bases, with 7 bases lying between them. The CDR3 DNA reads TGTGCCAGCAGCTCACAAAGCTCTGGGGCCAACGTCCTGACTTTC. Translation gives CASSSQSSGANVLTF.

The chain couples TRBV20-1 to TRBJ2-7; 8 bases agree with TRBD2. This CDR3 contains 19 residues. Germline-derived CDR1 and CDR2 are DFQATT and SNEGSKA (reference sequence). V gave up 0 bases and J gave up 1 base; unmatched junction bases: 17. CDR3 residues: CSARDPTGTSGARSYEQYF. CDR3 DNA: TGCAGTGCTAGAGATCCTACCGGTACTAGCGGCGCGAGGTCCTACGAGCAGTACTTC.

This clonotype was found many times. The genes are TRBV5-1 and TRBJ2-7, with 9 bases lining up with TRBD2. Germline values: CDR1 SGHRS, CDR2 YFSETQ. The CDR3 contains 13 residues. Unmatched junction bases numbered 1, after V lost 2 bases and J lost 4 bases. CDR3 bases: TGCGCCAGCAGCTTTAGCGGGAGTTACGAGCAGTACTTC. It is translated as CASSFSGSYEQYF.

With regard to this clonotype: A much more abundant neighbour one base away suggests this may be a read error. The chain couples TRBV11-2 to TRBJ2-7, with unresolved D. Per the germline V gene, CDR1 is SGHAT and CDR2 is FQNNGV. This CDR3 has 15 residues. The CDR3 loop is CANSLGLNEVNEQYF. The CDR3 nucleotides are TGTGCCAACAGCTTAGGGCTAAACGAGGTCAACGAGCAGTACTTC.

This clonotype was seen many times. The DNA of the CDR3 is TGCAGCGTTGGACAGGGGGGCAGGTACGAGCAGTACTTC. Amino acid sequence: CSVGQGGRYEQYF. The J gene is TRBJ2-7, the V gene TRBV29-1; TRBD1 aligns across 9 bases. From germline, CDR1 is SQVTM and CDR2 ANQGSEA. Losses at the gene ends were 4 bases for V and 4 bases for J; bases not matched to a gene: 5. The CDR3 length is 13 residues.

As regards this clonotype: The conserved closing phenylalanine or tryptophan is absent in this CDR3, likely reflecting a read error. The chain couples TRBV5-1 to TRBJ2-6; tentatively, D is TRBD1 (5 bases). CDR3 length: 16 amino acids. Per the germline V gene, CDR1 is SGHRS and CDR2 is YFSETQ. The CDR3 reads CASSLATQSGASVLTY. DNA for the CDR3: TGCGCCAGCAGCTTGGCGACCCAATCTGGGGCCAGCGTCCTGACTTAC.

Worth noting for this clonotype: The junction differs from germline at one of its ends, possibly a read error. The CDR3 reads CVSSLSDGRRTEAFF. The CDR3 nucleotides are TGTGTCAGCAGTTTGTCCGACGGTCGGAGGACTGAAGCTTTCTTT. The chain carries TRBV27 and TRBJ1-1, with D unclear. The germline V gene encodes CDR1 MNHEY and CDR2 SMNVEV (reference sequence). The CDR3 runs to 15 residues.

This clonotype showed up many times. The J gene is TRBJ1-1, the V gene TRBV12-3 or TRBV12-4; 12 nucleotides match TRBD1. J was trimmed by 11 bases and V by 3 bases; bases with no gene match: 10. CDR3 size: 15 residues. CDR3 residues: CASSLSGTGGVGAFF. In DNA form, the CDR3 reads TGTGCCAGCAGTTTGTCCGGGACAGGGGGCGTGGGGGCTTTCTTT.

This clonotype was found many times. The CDR3 sequence is CASSPTRNSYNEQFF. The CDR3 nucleotides are TGTGCCAGCAGCCCAACTAGAAACTCCTACAATGAGCAGTTCTTC. The chain combines TRBV3-1 with TRBJ2-1, with D perhaps matching TRBD2 (5 bases). The germline V gene has CDR1 LGHDT and CDR2 YNNKEL (reference sequence). Trimming removed 4 bases at V and 0 bases at J, with 10 bases between. This CDR3 contains 15 residues.

This chain uses TRBV11-3 with TRBJ2-1; the match to TRBD1 covers 9 bases. Unmatched junction bases numbered 14, after V lost 5 bases and J lost 9 bases. The CDR3 loop spans 16 amino acids. Germline V gives CDR1 SGHNT, CDR2 YENEEA. In DNA, the CDR3 is TGTGCCAGCAGCACAGCCGGGACAGGGATAGTCAGTGAGCAGTTCTTC. It specifies CASSTAGTGIVSEQFF.

This clonotype was counted many times. V gene TRBV30 combines with J gene TRBJ1-2; 9 positions agree with TRBD1. Germline assignment: CDR1 GTSNPN and CDR2 SVGIG (reference sequence). The CDR3 has 13 amino acids. J was trimmed by 3 bases and V by 1 base; bases with no gene match: 0. CDR3 bases: TGTGCCTGGAGTGGACAGGGGGACTATGGCTACACCTTC. Translating gives CAWSGQGDYGYTF.

J is TRBJ2-2 and V is TRBV7-8, with D tentatively TRBD1 (5 bases). Germline V gene data show CDR1 as SGHVS and CDR2 as FQNEAQ. The CDR3 has 15 amino acids. The germline V and J ends were trimmed by 6 bases and 0 bases, with 11 bases remaining between them. The CDR3 loop is CASRAGNANTGELFF. As DNA, the CDR3 is TGTGCCAGCAGAGCAGGGAACGCGAACACCGGGGAGCTGTTTTTT.